This TCR beta chain was retrieved from a study of beta chain features in type 1 diabetes. Overall study context: Age, gender and cell yields were alike across patients and healthy donors. Taken together, all samples contributed roughly 100 million examined sorted cells. General study points: Significant though moderate, a shortening of TCRB CDR3s appeared in all four CD4+ subsets of Type 1 diabetes patients. The study found that naive, central memory and Treg TCRB repertoires appeared more similar in patients than in healthy donors.

What was sequenced were expressed TCRB transcripts, since all of the isolated RNA had been reverse transcribed. Here immunoSEQ multiplex PCR was the method, and the copy in TCRdb shows in-frame clones only, minus some. The sample gives a few hundred thousand clones, around 15% of which show up once; approximately 0.081% is in the top ten. Germline V gene sequence: CDR1 GTSNPN, CDR2 SVGIG (reference sequence). Trimming removed 8 bases from V and 1 base from J; junction bases left unmatched: 11. The CDR3 has 14 residues. This clone was seen a few times. What it binds is unknown. Sorting with CD45RO/CCR7/CD25/CD127/CD95/CD27 yielded naive, central memory, regulatory and stem-like memory CD4+ cells.

This TCR was recovered from a man younger than 40 with type 1 diabetes. Sequencing input: naive CD4+ T cells from blood. The genes are TRBV30 and TRBJ2-7; 7 bases agree with TRBD2. The CDR3: CATTGTTSSYEQYF. The CDR3 DNA is TGTGCCACAACCGGGACTACCAGTTCCTACGAGCAGTACTTC. The full variable domain, completed using reference TRBV30 and TRBJ2-7, is SQTIHQWPATLVQPVGSPLSLECTVEGTSNPNLYWYRQAAGRGLQLLFYSVGIGQISSEVPQNLSASRPQDRQFILSSKKLLLSDSGFYLCATTGTTSSYEQYFGPGTRLTVT.